A selection of T cell receptor beta chains follows, all from one sample in a study of PD-1 blockade in classical Hodgkin lymphoma. The data were produced by immunoSEQ multiplex PCR, yet TCRdb's version contains in-frame clones alone and is incomplete. The repertoire has over 85,000 clones, 81% of them found once; the top ten carry around 15%. The input for sequencing was peripheral blood mononuclear cells (PBMCs), taken before the second cycle of nivolumab. The source of these receptors is a human donor with classical Hodgkin lymphoma. Each CDR3 is given with its conserved first and last residue. The D gene is left open where the match is weak. Expanded clones get a size class; other rows say once, few or many, or leave the size out.

j_call | clone_size | d_call | v_call | cdr3_aa | cdr3_nt
TRBJ2-7 | . | TRBD2 | TRBV7-2 | CASSSGLAVREQYF | TGTGCCAGCAGCTCGGGACTAGCGGTGCGCGAGCAGTACTTC
TRBJ2-5 | . | TRBD2 | TRBV7-9 | CASSRLAVTQETQYF | TGTGCCAGCAGCCGACTAGCAGTTACCCAAGAGACCCAGTACTTC
TRBJ2-7 | . | TRBD2 | TRBV19 | CASSQKGLAGIGEQYF | TGTGCCAGTAGTCAAAAAGGGCTAGCGGGAATCGGCGAGCAGTACTTC
TRBJ2-7 | few | . | TRBV2 | CASAETSYEQYF | TGTGCCAGCGCCGAAACCTCCTACGAGCAGTACTTC
TRBJ1-5 | . | . | TRBV9 | CASSGDSGGNQPQHF | TGTGCCAGCAGCGGCGACAGCGGGGGCAATCAGCCCCAGCATTTT
TRBJ2-1 | once | TRBD2 | TRBV5-1 | CASSLSGSSYNEQFF | TGCGCCAGCAGCTTGAGCGGGAGTTCCTACAATGAGCAGTTCTTC
TRBJ1-1 | . | . | TRBV7-6 | CASSPRPVGNTEAFF | TGTGCCAGCAGCCCCCGCCCCGTTGGGAACACTGAAGCTTTCTTT
TRBJ1-2 | many | . | TRBV4-3 | CASSQDPRSYGYTF | TGCGCCAGCAGCCAGGACCCCCGTTCCTATGGCTACACCTTC
TRBJ2-1 | few | TRBD1 | TRBV29-1 | CSVEWRQGKGNEQFF | TGCAGCGTTGAATGGAGACAGGGGAAAGGCAATGAGCAGTTCTTC
TRBJ2-1 | . | . | TRBV11-2 | CASSLGLFGTQVTYNEQFF | TGTGCCAGCAGCTTAGGTTTGTTTGGGACTCAAGTCACATACAATGAGCAGTTCTTC
TRBJ2-1 | . | . | TRBV5-1 | CASSTEIKNNEQFF | TGCGCCAGCAGTACAGAGATAAAAAACAATGAGCAGTTCTTC
TRBJ2-3 | . | . | TRBV5-1 | CASRPPSGGLGTDTQYF | TGCGCCAGCAGGCCACCCAGCGGAGGGTTGGGCACAGATACGCAGTATTTT
TRBJ2-1 | . | . | TRBV6-5 | CASGAWGNEQFF | TGTGCCAGCGGGGCCTGGGGGAATGAGCAGTTCTTC
TRBJ2-2 | . | . | TRBV29-1 | CSVFRPSTGELFF | TGCAGCGTTTTTCGTCCTTCCACCGGGGAGCTGTTTTTT
TRBJ2-7 | . | . | TRBV11-3 | CASSLDPGPQYEQYF | TGTGCCAGCAGCTTAGATCCCGGACCGCAATACGAGCAGTACTTC
TRBJ2-7 | . | . | TRBV5-4 | CASSRETASYEQYF | TGTGCCAGCAGCCGCGAGACAGCCTCCTACGAGCAGTACTTC
TRBJ2-7 | . | . | TRBV11-2 | CASSWIRPYEQYF | TGTGCCAGCAGCTGGATACGGCCCTACGAGCAGTACTTC
TRBJ2-7 | . | TRBD2 | TRBV30 | CAWSVGLAVEQYF | TGTGCCTGGAGTGTAGGACTAGCTGTCGAGCAGTACTTC
TRBJ2-1 | . | TRBD2 | TRBV7-2 | CASSLVPGGGGEQFF | TGTGCCAGCAGCTTAGTTCCGGGAGGAGGTGGTGAGCAGTTCTTC
TRBJ2-7 | . | . | TRBV2 | CASRGETYEQYF | TGTGCCAGCAGGGGAGAAACCTACGAGCAGTACTTC
TRBJ1-5 | . | . | TRBV6-5 | CASMVGSGQPQHF | TGTGCCAGCATGGTAGGTAGTGGGCAGCCCCAGCATTTT
TRBJ1-1 | . | . | TRBV29-1 | CSVTGGRKNTEAFF | TGCAGCGTTACGGGGGGCAGAAAGAACACTGAAGCTTTCTTT
TRBJ2-2 | . | TRBD2 | TRBV5-4 | CASSLARREYTGELFF | TGTGCCAGCAGCTTGGCCCGGCGGGAGTACACCGGGGAGCTGTTTTTT
TRBJ1-6 | . | . | TRBV11-3 | CASSSAKAFSPLHF | TGTGCCAGCAGCTCGGCGAAGGCATTTTCACCCCTCCACTTT
TRBJ2-3 | . | . | TRBV10-3 | CAISPGTGDTQYF | TGTGCCATCAGTCCAGGGACTGGCGATACGCAGTATTTT
TRBJ2-5 | . | TRBD2 | TRBV5-1 | CASRASGFQETQYF | TGCGCCAGCAGGGCTAGCGGGTTCCAAGAGACCCAGTACTTC
TRBJ1-1 | . | . | TRBV19 | CASTGQFDTEAFF | TGTGCCAGTACCGGACAGTTCGACACTGAAGCTTTCTTT
TRBJ2-7 | . | . | TRBV29-1 | CSVKTILGEQYF | TGCAGCGTTAAAACTATATTGGGCGAGCAGTACTTC
TRBJ2-3 | . | . | TRBV27 | CASSPRSPLHTQYF | TGTGCCAGCAGCCCTAGGTCCCCGTTGCATACGCAGTATTTT
TRBJ1-1 | few | . | TRBV9 | CASSVAWGTEAFF | TGTGCCAGCAGCGTAGCGTGGGGCACTGAAGCTTTCTTT
TRBJ2-3 | . | . | TRBV5-1 | CASSPRATDTQYF | TGCGCCAGCAGCCCCAGGGCCACAGATACGCAGTATTTT
TRBJ2-5 | . | TRBD2 | TRBV4-2 | CASSQNGVAGVETQYF | TGTGCCAGCAGCCAAAATGGAGTAGCGGGAGTAGAGACCCAGTACTTC
TRBJ2-6 | . | . | TRBV19 | CASRGQGQSGANVLTF | TGTGCCAGTAGGGGGCAGGGGCAGTCCGGGGCCAACGTCCTGACTTTC
TRBJ1-4 | . | TRBD1 | TRBV4-1 | CASSQQTGGVEKLFF | TGCGCCAGCAGCCAACAGACAGGGGGCGTTGAAAAACTGTTTTTT
TRBJ2-7 | few | . | TRBV10-3 | CAISATRTASYEQYF | TGTGCCATCAGTGCTACAAGGACGGCCTCCTACGAGCAGTACTTC
TRBJ2-7 | . | TRBD2 | TRBV19 | CASSIGGRAGYEQYF | TGTGCCAGTAGTATAGGCGGGAGGGCCGGCTACGAGCAGTACTTC
TRBJ2-7 | . | . | TRBV7-9 | CASSLEGQYEQYF | TGTGCCAGCAGCTTAGAGGGGCAGTACGAGCAGTACTTC
TRBJ2-7 | few | TRBD2 | TRBV4-3 | CASSQEMMAAGSEQYF | TGCGCCAGCAGCCAAGAAATGATGGCAGCGGGGAGCGAGCAGTACTTC
TRBJ1-1 | . | . | TRBV5-1 | CASSLGEASNTEAFF | TGCGCCAGCAGCTTAGGGGAGGCTTCGAACACTGAAGCTTTCTTT
TRBJ2-3 | . | TRBD1 | TRBV11-3 | CASSRGQEQYF | TGTGCCAGCAGCAGAGGACAGGAGCAGTATTTT
TRBJ1-1 | . | TRBD1 | TRBV7-9 | CASSTQQGDTEAFF | TGTGCCAGCAGCACCCAACAGGGGGACACTGAAGCTTTCTTT
TRBJ2-7 | . | . | TRBV5-4 | CASSLVGGVSYEQYF | TGTGCCAGCAGCTTGGTGGGAGGAGTCTCCTACGAGCAGTACTTC
TRBJ1-1 | . | . | TRBV29-1 | CSVSRLGLDTEAFF | TGCAGCGTGTCGCGTTTGGGGTTGGACACTGAAGCTTTCTTT
TRBJ2-4 | . | . | TRBV5-8 | CASRLGSIQNIQYF | TGTGCCAGCAGGCTCGGGAGTATTCAAAACATTCAGTACTTC
TRBJ1-5 | . | TRBD1 | TRBV15 | CATSRETGGRQPQHF | TGTGCCACCAGCAGAGAGACAGGGGGCAGGCAGCCCCAGCATTTT
TRBJ1-2 | . | TRBD1 | TRBV5-4 | CASSIDRGYGYTF | TGTGCCAGCAGTATCGACAGGGGATATGGCTACACCTTC
TRBJ1-2 | . | . | TRBV30 | CAWSVGSGVGYTF | TGTGCCTGGAGTGTTGGTTCTGGAGTTGGCTACACCTTC
TRBJ2-3 | . | TRBD1 | TRBV7-2 | CASSWDRASSTDTQYF | TGTGCCAGCAGCTGGGACAGGGCTTCTAGCACAGATACGCAGTATTTT
TRBJ1-5 | few | . | TRBV19 | CASTDGEGNQPQHF | TGTGCCAGTACCGATGGTGAGGGCAATCAGCCCCAGCATTTT
TRBJ2-1 | . | TRBD1 | TRBV28 | CASSSPGQGISYNEQFF | TGTGCCAGCAGTTCCCCGGGACAGGGTATCTCCTACAATGAGCAGTTCTTC
TRBJ2-3 | . | TRBD2 | TRBV10-3 | CAISSQTSGGTDTQYF | TGTGCCATCAGTTCCCAGACTAGCGGGGGCACAGATACGCAGTATTTT
TRBJ2-1 | . | TRBD2 | TRBV14 | CASSSLAGVPPEQFF | TGTGCCAGCAGCTCTCTAGCGGGAGTCCCCCCGGAGCAGTTCTTC